This TCR beta chain was recorded in a study of CD8 T cells in ankylosing spondylitis. Broader study findings: A motif in TCR beta, a set of 8 or 9 highly homologous variants, appeared characteristic of ankylosing spondylitis blood.

In making TCR beta libraries, quantitative 5'-RACE with molecular barcodes was used. TCRdb passed the 5' RACE reads through MiXCR, listing each CDR3 protein once. The sample includes 200,000 to 250,000 distinct CDR3 sequences, roughly 6.6% of them seen just once. As to this clonotype: Its antigen is unknown. One base away lies a much larger clone, so this may be a sequencing read error.

CDR3 length: 14 residues. Germline CDR1 SQVTM, CDR2 ANQGSEA. Trimming removed 4 bases from V and 4 bases from J, with 16 bases in between. The sequence was collected from a male donor with ankylosing spondylitis. The chain uses TRBV29-1 and TRBJ1-1; D gene uncertain. The sample was blood, either unsorted or a sorted T cell fraction (not recorded which). CDR3 residues: CSVVVQNVGTEAFF. In DNA, the CDR3 is TGCAGCGTTGTTGTGCAGAACGTTGGCACTGAAGCTTTCTTT.